Below, one T cell receptor (beta chain) is given with its context. Its target is unknown. TCRdb's table, derived via immunoSEQ multiplex PCR, lists solely in-frame clones and lacks some. The table records around 90,000 clones, almost 85% of them present only once. This entry belongs to a study of cytomegalovirus exposure and HLA in healthy donors. Per germline, CDR1 SGDLS and CDR2 YYNGEE. The trim removed 7 bases at V and 4 bases at J, leaving 4 bases unmatched. The CDR3 is 13 residues long. Overall study findings and caveats: Most TCR sequences were rare, but some public TCRs occurred in many donors.

The sequenced sample consisted of PBMCs. This TCR derives from a woman aged 18-29 years in good health and CMV-seropositive. V gene TRBV9 combines with J gene TRBJ2-7, with 11 bases fitting TRBD1. CDR3 protein: CASAGTGGYEQYF. The CDR3 nucleotides read TGTGCCAGCGCTGGGACAGGGGGTTACGAGCAGTACTTC.